Described below is a single TCR beta chain sequence and its context. In the original workflow: For nucleated cells, counts were estimated from reference gene primer amplification. The data were produced by immunoSEQ multiplex PCR, yet TCRdb's version contains in-frame clones alone and is incomplete. V and J calls and clone size follow that table, whereas D and trimming were derived from the DNA. Here the sample spans under 70,000 clones, over 75% being singletons. The sample originates from a study of blood T cell repertoires in COVID-19. Study details: Samples came from the United States, Italy and Spain, spanning acute and convalescent COVID-19. T cells, B-cell-depleted T cells, or PBMCs supplied cDNA or gDNA.

The germline gives CDR1 LNHDA, CDR2 SQIVND (reference sequence). J was trimmed by 0 bases and V by 4 bases; bases with no gene match: 0. This CDR3 spans 14 amino acids. This clonotype originated in a human donor in a cohort sampled during active COVID-19. The J gene is TRBJ2-5, the V gene TRBV19, with 9 bases fitting TRBD2. Sample: peripheral blood. The CDR3 sequence: CASSRLADQETQYF. CDR3 coding DNA: TGTGCCAGTAGTAGACTAGCGGACCAAGAGACCCAGTACTTC.